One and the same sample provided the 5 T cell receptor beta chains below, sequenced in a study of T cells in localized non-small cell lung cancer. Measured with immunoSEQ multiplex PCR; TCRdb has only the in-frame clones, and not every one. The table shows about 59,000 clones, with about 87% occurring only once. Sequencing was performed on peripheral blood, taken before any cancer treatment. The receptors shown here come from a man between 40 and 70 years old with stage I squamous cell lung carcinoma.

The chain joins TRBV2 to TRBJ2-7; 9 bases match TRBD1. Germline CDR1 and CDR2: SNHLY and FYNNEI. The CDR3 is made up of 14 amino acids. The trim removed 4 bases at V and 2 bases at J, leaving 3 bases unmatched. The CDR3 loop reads CASSGDRDAYEQYF. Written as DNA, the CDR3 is TGTGCCAGCAGTGGGGACAGGGACGCCTACGAGCAGTACTTC. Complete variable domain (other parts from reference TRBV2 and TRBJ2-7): EPEVTQTPSHQVTQMGQEVILRCVPISNHLYFYWYRQILGQKVEFLVSFYNNEISEKSEIFDDQFSVERPDGSNFTLKIRSTKLEDSAMYFCASSGDRDAYEQYFGPGTRLTVT.

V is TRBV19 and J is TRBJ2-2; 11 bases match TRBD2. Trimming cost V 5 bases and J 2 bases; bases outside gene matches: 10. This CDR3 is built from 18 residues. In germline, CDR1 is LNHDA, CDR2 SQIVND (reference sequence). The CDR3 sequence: CASSPEPGLADNTGELFF. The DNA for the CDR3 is TGTGCCAGTAGTCCAGAACCGGGACTAGCGGACAACACCGGGGAGCTGTTTTTT.

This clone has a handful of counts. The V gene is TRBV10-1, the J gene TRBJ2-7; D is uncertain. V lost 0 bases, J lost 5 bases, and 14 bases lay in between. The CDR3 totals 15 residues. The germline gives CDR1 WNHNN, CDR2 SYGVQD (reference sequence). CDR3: CASSESKGCSDEQYF. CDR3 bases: TGCGCCAGCAGTGAGTCTAAGGGATGCAGCGACGAGCAGTACTTC.

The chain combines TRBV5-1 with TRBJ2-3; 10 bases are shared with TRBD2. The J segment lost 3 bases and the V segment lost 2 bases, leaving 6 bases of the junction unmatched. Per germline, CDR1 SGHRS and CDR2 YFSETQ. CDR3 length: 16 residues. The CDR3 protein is CASSFSRAGGTDTQYF. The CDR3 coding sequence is TGCGCCAGCAGCTTCTCTAGAGCGGGGGGGACAGATACGCAGTATTTT.

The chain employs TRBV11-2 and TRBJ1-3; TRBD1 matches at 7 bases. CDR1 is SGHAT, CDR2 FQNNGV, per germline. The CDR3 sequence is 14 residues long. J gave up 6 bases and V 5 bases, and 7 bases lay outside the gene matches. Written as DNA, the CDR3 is TGTGCCAGCAGCCCTCAGGGGGAATTAAACACCATATATTTT. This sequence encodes CASSPQGELNTIYF.